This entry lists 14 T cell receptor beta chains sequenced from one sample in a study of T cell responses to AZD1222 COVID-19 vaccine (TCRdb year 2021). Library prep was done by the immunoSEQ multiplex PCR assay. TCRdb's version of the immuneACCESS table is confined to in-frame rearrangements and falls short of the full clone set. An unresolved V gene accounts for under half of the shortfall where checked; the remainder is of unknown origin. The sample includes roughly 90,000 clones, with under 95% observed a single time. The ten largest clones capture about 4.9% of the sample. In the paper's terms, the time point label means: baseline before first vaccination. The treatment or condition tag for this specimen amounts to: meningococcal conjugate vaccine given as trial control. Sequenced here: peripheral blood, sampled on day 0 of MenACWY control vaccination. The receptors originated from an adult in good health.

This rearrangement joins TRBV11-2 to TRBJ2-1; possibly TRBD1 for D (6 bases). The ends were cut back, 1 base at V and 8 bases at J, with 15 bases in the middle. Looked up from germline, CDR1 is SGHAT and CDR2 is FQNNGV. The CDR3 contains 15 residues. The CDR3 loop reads CASSLAQGFLHEQFF. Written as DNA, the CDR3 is TGTGCCAGCAGCTTAGCACAGGGTTTTTTGCATGAGCAGTTCTTC.

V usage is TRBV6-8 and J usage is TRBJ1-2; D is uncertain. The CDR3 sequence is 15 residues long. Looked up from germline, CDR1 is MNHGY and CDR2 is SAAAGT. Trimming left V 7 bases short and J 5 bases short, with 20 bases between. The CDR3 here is CASNALSDALYGYTF. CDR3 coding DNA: TGTGCCAGCAACGCTTTATCTGACGCTCTATATGGCTACACCTTC.

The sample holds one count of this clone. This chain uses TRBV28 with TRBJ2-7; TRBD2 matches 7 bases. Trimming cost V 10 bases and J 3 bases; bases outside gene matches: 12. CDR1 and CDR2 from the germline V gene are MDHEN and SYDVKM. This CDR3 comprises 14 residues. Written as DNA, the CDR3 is TGTGCCACCCAAGGGGAGGGCACAGGCTACGAGCAGTACTTC. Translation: CATQGEGTGYEQYF. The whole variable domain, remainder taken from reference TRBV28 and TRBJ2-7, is DVKVTQSSRYLVKRTGEKVFLECVQDMDHENMFWYRQDPGLGLRLIYFSYDVKMKEKGDIPEGYSVSREKKERFSLILESASTNQTSMYLCATQGEGTGYEQYFGPGTRLTVT.

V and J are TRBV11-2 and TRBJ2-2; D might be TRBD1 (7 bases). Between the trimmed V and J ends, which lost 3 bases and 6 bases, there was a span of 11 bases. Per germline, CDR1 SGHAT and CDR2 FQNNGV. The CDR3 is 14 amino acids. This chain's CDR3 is CASSFGRGAGELFF. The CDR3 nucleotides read TGTGCCAGCAGCTTCGGCAGGGGGGCCGGGGAGCTGTTTTTT.

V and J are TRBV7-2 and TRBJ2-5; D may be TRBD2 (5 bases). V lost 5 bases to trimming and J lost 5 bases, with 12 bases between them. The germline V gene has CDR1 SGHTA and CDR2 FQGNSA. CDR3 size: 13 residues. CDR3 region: CASSPGPGETQYF. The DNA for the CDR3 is TGTGCCAGCAGCCCTGGGCCGGGGGAGACCCAGTACTTC.

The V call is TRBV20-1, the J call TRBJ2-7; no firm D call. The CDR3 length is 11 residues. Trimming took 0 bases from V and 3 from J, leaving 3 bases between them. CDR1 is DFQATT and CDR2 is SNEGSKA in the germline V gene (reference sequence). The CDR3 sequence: CSARDIYEQYF. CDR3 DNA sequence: TGCAGTGCTAGAGATATCTACGAGCAGTACTTC.

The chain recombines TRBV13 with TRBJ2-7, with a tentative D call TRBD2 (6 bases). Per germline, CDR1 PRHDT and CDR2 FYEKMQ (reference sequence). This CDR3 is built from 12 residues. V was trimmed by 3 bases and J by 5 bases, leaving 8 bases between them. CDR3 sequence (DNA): TGTGCCAGCAGCTTGCGGGAACACGAGCAGTACTTC. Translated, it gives CASSLREHEQYF.

Here the CDR3 reads CSVEEGGNEQFF. CDR3 DNA: TGCAGCGTTGAAGAAGGGGGAAATGAGCAGTTCTTC. The chain employs TRBV29-1 and TRBJ2-1, with D tentatively TRBD1 (6 bases). Per the germline V gene, CDR1 is SQVTM and CDR2 is ANQGSEA. With 0 bases removed from V and 7 bases from J, the gap between germline ends came to 7 bases. The CDR3 has 12 amino acids.

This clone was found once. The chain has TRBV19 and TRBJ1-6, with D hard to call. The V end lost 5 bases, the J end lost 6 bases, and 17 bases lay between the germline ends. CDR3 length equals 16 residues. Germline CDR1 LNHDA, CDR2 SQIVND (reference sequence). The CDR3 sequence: CASSRGGRIGNSPLHF. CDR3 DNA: TGTGCCAGTAGTCGTGGCGGGAGGATTGGTAATTCACCCCTCCACTTT.

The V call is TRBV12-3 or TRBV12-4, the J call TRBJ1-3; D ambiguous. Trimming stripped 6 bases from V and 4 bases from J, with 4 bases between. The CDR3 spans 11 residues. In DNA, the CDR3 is TGTGCCAGCAGGGGCGGAAACACCATATATTTT. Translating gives CASRGGNTIYF.

The CDR3 loop is CASRGAGGPGEQFF. In DNA, the CDR3 is TGTGCCAGCAGGGGGGCCGGAGGGCCGGGTGAGCAGTTCTTC. V is TRBV6-5 and J is TRBJ2-1; either TRBD1 or TRBD2 may supply D (6 bases each). V was clipped by 6 bases and J by 9 bases, with 18 bases between them. Germline CDR1 and CDR2: MNHEY and SVGAGI. The CDR3 length is 14 residues.

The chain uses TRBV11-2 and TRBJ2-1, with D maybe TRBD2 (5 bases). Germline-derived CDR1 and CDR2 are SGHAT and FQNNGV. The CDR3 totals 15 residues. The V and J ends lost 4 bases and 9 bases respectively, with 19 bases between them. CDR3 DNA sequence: TGTGCCAGCAGCTACCGGTCGGATTCGGCGGGTGAGCAGTTCTTC. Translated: CASSYRSDSAGEQFF.

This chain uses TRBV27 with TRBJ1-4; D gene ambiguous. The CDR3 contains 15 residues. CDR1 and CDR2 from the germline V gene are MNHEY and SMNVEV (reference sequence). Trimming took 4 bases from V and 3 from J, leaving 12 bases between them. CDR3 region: CASSSPNTANEKLFF. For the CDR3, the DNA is TGTGCCAGCAGTTCCCCGAATACCGCTAATGAAAAACTGTTTTTT.

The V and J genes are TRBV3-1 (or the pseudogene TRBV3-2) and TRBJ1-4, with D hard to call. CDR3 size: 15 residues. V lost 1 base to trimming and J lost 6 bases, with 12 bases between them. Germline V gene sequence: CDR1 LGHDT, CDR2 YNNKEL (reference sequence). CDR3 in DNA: TGTGCCAGCAGCCAAGGTTACCCCTGGGATGAAAAACTGTTTTTT. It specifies CASSQGYPWDEKLFF.